These T cell receptor beta chains were read from a single sample in a study of blood T cell repertoires in COVID-19. Sequenced by immunoSEQ multiplex PCR; TCRdb stores in-frame clones only, minus some. The sample lists tens of thousands of clones; roughly 87% were seen once. Sequenced: peripheral blood. The source is a man older than 75 in a cohort sampled during active COVID-19. The CDR3 runs from the conserved cysteine through the conserved F or W. The D gene is left open where the match is weak. Size is omitted from some rows. Given values are once, few, many or a class for expanded clones.

TRBV6-1	15	.	TRBJ1-2	.	TGTGCCAGCAGTGAATTGGGCAATTCTAACTATGGCTACACCTTC	CASSELGNSNYGYTF
TRBV6-5	16	.	TRBJ2-7	TRBD2	TGTGCCAGCAGTTACTCGGCAGCGGGGGGCCTCTACGAGCAGTACTTC	CASSYSAAGGLYEQYF
TRBV21-1	16	.	TRBJ2-2	.	TGTGCCAGCAGCACGATAAGACAACAGGGGGCCGGGGAGCTGTTTTTT	CASSTIRQQGAGELFF
TRBV7-2	15	.	TRBJ1-3	.	TGTGCCAGCAGCTTTGGGACTGCTTCTGGAAACACCATATATTTT	CASSFGTASGNTIYF
TRBV19	14	.	TRBJ1-3	.	TGTGCCAGTAGTATTACGGGAACTGGAAACACCATATATTTT	CASSITGTGNTIYF
TRBV7-2	16	.	TRBJ2-1	TRBD2	TGTGCCAGCAGCTTAGCGGGGGGAGGGAAGTTCAATGAGCAGTTCTTC	CASSLAGGGKFNEQFF
TRBV2	14	.	TRBJ1-3	.	TGTGCCAGCAGTGTGACAGATTCTGGAAACACCATATATTTT	CASSVTDSGNTIYF
TRBV7-2	13	once	TRBJ1-4	.	TGTGCCAGCAGCTTGGACCCGTCGGGGAAACTGTTTTTT	CASSLDPSGKLFF
TRBV5-1	16	.	TRBJ2-3	.	TGCGCCAGCAGCTTGGCCGGAGGACAGAACACAGATACGCAGTATTTT	CASSLAGGQNTDTQYF
TRBV5-1	12	.	TRBJ2-3	.	TGCGCCAGCAGCGGGACTCTGGATACGCAGTATTTT	CASSGTLDTQYF
TRBV7-8	14	.	TRBJ2-7	.	TGTGCCAGCAGCGTCGGGACAAACACCTACGAGCAGTACTTC	CASSVGTNTYEQYF
TRBV5-6	12	.	TRBJ1-2	.	TGTGCCAGCAGCTTATGGACAGATGGCTACACCTTC	CASSLWTDGYTF
TRBV27	17	.	TRBJ2-2	.	TGTGCCAGCACCGGTGGGGGGTTTTGGGAAAACACCGGGGAGCTGTTTTTT	CASTGGGFWENTGELFF
TRBV10-3	15	.	TRBJ2-5	.	TGTGCCATCAGTGATTCTCGGCAGACTGGGGAGACCCAGTACTTC	CAISDSRQTGETQYF
TRBV19	14	.	TRBJ1-1	.	TGTGCCAGTAGTATTCTCCAGGGGAACACTGAAGCTTTCTTT	CASSILQGNTEAFF
TRBV2	13	.	TRBJ1-1	TRBD1	TGTGCCAGTGGACAGGGGGTGAACACTGAAGCTTTCTTT	CASGQGVNTEAFF
TRBV7-6	14	.	TRBJ1-3	.	TGTGCCAGCAGCTTAGCCCAATCTGGAAACACCATATATTTT	CASSLAQSGNTIYF
TRBV10-2	15	once	TRBJ2-3	TRBD2	TGCGCCAGCAGCCCGGGACTAGCGGGAGTAGATACGCAGTATTTT	CASSPGLAGVDTQYF
TRBV3-1/TRBV3-2	13	once	TRBJ1-3	.	TGTGCCAGCAGCCAACGGTCTGGAAACACCATATATTTT	CASSQRSGNTIYF
TRBV6-6	16	.	TRBJ2-6	TRBD1	TGTGCCAGCATCGACCCCAGGGGGAGTGGGGCCAACGTCCTGACTTTC	CASIDPRGSGANVLTF
TRBV30	15	.	TRBJ2-1	.	TGTGCCTGGAGCGTGTTTCCAGGGGAAGGGAATGAGCAGTTCTTC	CAWSVFPGEGNEQFF
TRBV5-1	17	.	TRBJ1-1	TRBD1	TGCGCCAGCAGGCCCGGACAGGGGATAGAAATGAACACTGAAGCTTTCTTT	CASRPGQGIEMNTEAFF
TRBV6-5	15	.	TRBJ2-6	.	TGTGCCAGCAGTTACTCTGAGCCTGGGGCCAACGTCCTGACTTTC	CASSYSEPGANVLTF
TRBV11-2	15	.	TRBJ1-1	TRBD1	TGTGCCAGCAGCTCCCAGACAGGGGGAGGGACTGAAGCTTTCTTT	CASSSQTGGGTEAFF
TRBV7-9	15	.	TRBJ2-1	TRBD1	TGTGCCAGCAGCTCGGACAGGGTTTCCTACAATGAGCAGTTCTTC	CASSSDRVSYNEQFF
TRBV12-5	13	.	TRBJ1-5	TRBD1	TGTGCTAGTGGGACAGGGAGCAATCAGCCCCAGCATTTT	CASGTGSNQPQHF
TRBV5-1	16	.	TRBJ2-1	TRBD1	TGCGCCAGCAGCTCTGAGCCGGGACAGCGTTACAATGAGCAGTTCTTC	CASSSEPGQRYNEQFF
TRBV7-3	13	.	TRBJ1-2	.	TGTGCCAGCAGCTCGGGATCTAACTATGGCTACACCTTC	CASSSGSNYGYTF
TRBV6-2/TRBV6-3	16	.	TRBJ2-1	TRBD1	TGTGCCAGCAGTAACCGGGACAGGGTTTCCTACAATGAGCAGTTCTTC	CASSNRDRVSYNEQFF
TRBV19	13	.	TRBJ2-5	.	TGTGCCAGTAGTGCGGGGTACCAAGAGACCCAGTACTTC	CASSAGYQETQYF
TRBV7-2	16	.	TRBJ2-7	.	TGTGCCAGCAGCTTAGTGGCGGGCCTACCCTCCTACGAGCAGTACTTC	CASSLVAGLPSYEQYF
TRBV7-3	11	.	TRBJ2-7	.	TGTGCCAGCGGTACGGGGGACGAGCAGTACTTC	CASGTGDEQYF
TRBV19	15	few	TRBJ2-3	TRBD2	TGTGCCAGTAGTATAGGGACTAGCGGGGGTGATACGCAGTATTTT	CASSIGTSGGDTQYF
TRBV5-6	14	.	TRBJ2-7	.	TGTGCCAGCAGCAAAGACTCACGAGGGAACGAGCAGTACTTC	CASSKDSRGNEQYF
TRBV21-1	16	.	TRBJ2-5	.	TGTGCCAGCAGCTGTGCGACAGCTAGATATCAAGAGACCCAGTACTTC	CASSCATARYQETQYF
TRBV5-8	15	once	TRBJ1-3	.	TGTGCCAGCAGCGACGGGGTTTATGCGGGAAACACCATATATTTT	CASSDGVYAGNTIYF
TRBV7-9	12	.	TRBJ2-7	TRBD1	TGTGCCAGCAGCTCGGACAGGAACGGGCAGTACTTC	CASSSDRNGQYF
TRBV10-3	13	once	TRBJ2-7	.	TGTGCCATCAGTGAGCCACAGGGATACGAGCAGTACTTC	CAISEPQGYEQYF
TRBV21-1	18	once	TRBJ2-7	.	TGTGCCAGCAGCACTTTGGGGACAGAGTTCTTAGTCGGGTACGAGCAGTACTTC	CASSTLGTEFLVGYEQYF
TRBV7-2	15	.	TRBJ1-5	.	TGTGCCAGCAGCCAAGGCGGGGAGAACAATCAGCCCCAGCATTTT	CASSQGGENNQPQHF
TRBV7-7	16	few	TRBJ2-1	TRBD2	TGTGCTAGCAGCTTAGCCGGCGCGGGAGGTCAGAATGAGCAGTTCTTC	CASSLAGAGGQNEQFF
TRBV2	14	.	TRBJ1-1	TRBD1	TGTGCCAGCAGTGCGCGGCAGGGGGGAACTGAAGCTTTCTTT	CASSARQGGTEAFF
TRBV12-3/TRBV12-4	11	.	TRBJ2-1	.	TGTGCCAGCAGTTTCCGGAATGAGCAGTTCTTC	CASSFRNEQFF
TRBV6-5	15	once	TRBJ2-3	TRBD1	TGTGCCAGCAGTTCCCCCACAGGGGGTAGCGATACGCAGTATTTT	CASSSPTGGSDTQYF
TRBV11-3	13	.	TRBJ1-1	.	TGTGCCAGCAGCCGAGTTGTGGACACTGAAGCTTTCTTT	CASSRVVDTEAFF
TRBV7-2	15	.	TRBJ2-3	TRBD2	TGTGCCAGCAGCCCGGGGGGACCGAGCACAGATACGCAGTATTTT	CASSPGGPSTDTQYF
TRBV27	14	.	TRBJ1-5	.	TGTGCCAGCAGCGGGCAGGGCAGCAATCAGCCCCAGCATTTT	CASSGQGSNQPQHF
TRBV30	15	medium-sized	TRBJ1-5	.	TGTGCCTGGAGCCTCGGGGGGTTTGGCAATCAGCCCCAGCATTTT	CAWSLGGFGNQPQHF
TRBV5-1	17	.	TRBJ2-1	TRBD1	TGCGCCAGCAGCTTTATGACCGGGACAGGGACCTACAATGAGCAGTTCTTC	CASSFMTGTGTYNEQFF
TRBV20-1	10	.	TRBJ1-1	.	TGCAGTGCTAGAGGCCAGAGGGCTTTCTTT	CSARGQRAFF
TRBV19	14	.	TRBJ2-5	.	TGTGCCAGTAGTATAGGTTCAGGGTCCGAGACCCAGTACTTC	CASSIGSGSETQYF
TRBV7-2	16	.	TRBJ2-7	TRBD1	TGTGCCAGCAGCCTCCTTTCGGGACAGATGACCTACGAGCAGTACTTC	CASSLLSGQMTYEQYF
TRBV19	13	.	TRBJ2-1	.	TGTGCCAGTAGTCCGAAACTAGGAACTGAGCAGTTCTTC	CASSPKLGTEQFF
TRBV11-2	15	.	TRBJ2-1	TRBD2	TGTGCCAGCAGCTTACCGGGGGGACCGAACAATGAGCAGTTCTTC	CASSLPGGPNNEQFF